What follows are 4 T cell receptor beta chains derived from one specimen sequenced in a study of T cell responses to AZD1222 COVID-19 vaccine. TCRdb keeps only in-frame clones here, not all; method: immunoSEQ multiplex PCR. This table holds 150,000 or so clones, roughly 90% found once. This specimen consisted of peripheral blood, obtained on day 0 of AZD1222 vaccination. Receptors originate from an adult in good health.

The V gene is TRBV7-2, the J gene TRBJ1-5; a weak D match, TRBD1 (6 bases). Trimming cost V 1 base and J 3 bases, with 10 bases left between them. Germline CDR1 and CDR2: SGHTA and FQGNSA. This CDR3 is built from 15 residues. CDR3 protein: CASSLGRGHNQPQHF. Written as DNA, the CDR3 is TGTGCCAGCAGCTTAGGGCGGGGGCACAATCAGCCCCAGCATTTT.

The chain combines TRBV7-9 with TRBJ1-5; D is possibly TRBD1 (5 bases). V was shortened by 3 bases and J by 4 bases, with 7 bases between the two germline ends. Germline-derived CDR1 and CDR2 are SEHNR and FQNEAQ (reference sequence). This CDR3 is built from 13 residues. CDR3 coding DNA: TGTGCCAGCAGCTTTGGGGGGAATCAGCCCCAGCATTTT. It encodes CASSFGGNQPQHF.

This sequence joins TRBV5-4 and TRBJ1-1; D perhaps matches TRBD1 (5 bases). The CDR3 length is 14 residues. Trimming removed 4 bases from V and 1 base from J, with 11 bases in between. Germline V gene data show CDR1 as SGHNT and CDR2 as YYREEE (reference sequence). The CDR3 DNA reads as TGTGCCAGCAGCGCGGGACGGCAGAACACTGAAGCTTTCTTT. Encoded protein: CASSAGRQNTEAFF.

The CDR3 DNA reads as TGTGCCAGCTCACCTCCTTACTCCGGGACCTCCTACAATGAGCAGTTCTTC. Its translation: CASSPPYSGTSYNEQFF. This chain uses TRBV18 with TRBJ2-1; D is tentatively TRBD1 or TRBD2 (5 bases each). V was trimmed by 3 bases and J by 0 bases, leaving 15 bases between them. Germline assignment: CDR1 KGHSH and CDR2 LQKENI. This CDR3 has 17 amino acids.